The 23 T cell receptor beta chains below were found in one sample sequenced in a study of shared clonotypes between healthy human individuals (dated by TCRdb to 2020 to 2021). Library preparation was by the immunoSEQ multiplex PCR assay. The table was pulled from immuneACCESS by TCRdb, which kept in-frame rearrangements only. Such tables lose some clones; where checked, under half of the loss comes from unresolved V genes, and the rest has no known cause. The sample table holds about 2.3 million clones, of which about 92% were seen once. The top ten clones comprise 0.39% of the sample. Sequenced: naive CD4+ T cells from PBMCs. Sample cell subset or site, as interpreted from the label and publication: CD45RA+ positively selected. These receptors all come from a man aged 18-30 years in good health. Some clones in this sample may be carry-over from other donors' samples.

The CDR3 nucleotides read TGTGCCAGCAGTTCCGGACAGAGGGGCAATCAGCCCCAGCATTTT. Protein product: CASSSGQRGNQPQHF. J is TRBJ1-5 and V is TRBV28; possibly TRBD1 for D (6 bases). The CDR3 runs 15 residues. Trimming left V 4 bases short and J 2 bases short, with 12 bases between. Germline assignment: CDR1 MDHEN and CDR2 SYDVKM.

Points on this clone: One end of the junction does not line up with germline, which may come from a read error. The sample carries other DNA sequences with the same CDR3. The V call is TRBV5-1, the J call TRBJ2-3; D ambiguous. The length of the CDR3 is 12 residues. The germline CDR1 and CDR2 sequences are SGHRS and YFSETQ. The CDR3 sequence is CASSLSTDTQYF. Written as DNA, the CDR3 is TGTGCCAGCAGCCTCAGCACAGATACGCAGTATTTT.

This chain uses TRBV7-8 with TRBJ2-1; D is ambiguous. The CDR3 spans 15 residues. In germline, CDR1 is SGHVS, CDR2 FQNEAQ. The V end was cut by 1 base, the J end by 0 bases, with 7 bases between. The CDR3 loop reads CASSLVRISYNEQFF. The CDR3 DNA reads TGTGCCAGCAGCTTAGTCCGAATCTCCTACAATGAGCAGTTCTTC. Looking up the rest from reference TRBV7-8 and TRBJ2-1 gives the full variable domain: GAGVSQSPRYKVAKRGQDVALRCDPISGHVSLFWYQQALGQGPEFLTYFQNEAQLDKSGLPSDRFFAERPEGSVSTLKIQRTQQEDSAVYLCASSLVRISYNEQFFGPGTRLTVL.

This sequence joins TRBV23-1 and TRBJ2-1; TRBD1 matches at 8 bases. TRBV23-1 has ORF status, its function being uncertain. Losses at the gene ends were 7 bases for V and 6 bases for J; bases not matched to a gene: 11. CDR3 size: 15 residues. The CDR3 DNA is TGCGCCAGCACTCGACAGGGGAGCGGCCGCAATGAGCAGTTCTTC. As protein: CASTRQGSGRNEQFF.

CDR3 residues: CASPKGQGGTVTEAFF. For the CDR3, the DNA is TGTGCCAGCCCTAAGGGGCAGGGGGGAACGGTCACTGAAGCTTTCTTT. The chain couples TRBV28 to TRBJ1-1, with 7 bases that match TRBD1. The CDR3 length is 16 residues. Germline V gene data show CDR1 as MDHEN and CDR2 as SYDVKM. The trim removed 8 bases at V and 4 bases at J, leaving 16 bases unmatched. The full variable domain, in which reference TRBV28 and TRBJ1-1 provide the parts outside the CDR3, is DVKVTQSSRYLVKRTGEKVFLECVQDMDHENMFWYRQDPGLGLRLIYFSYDVKMKEKGDIPEGYSVSREKKERFSLILESASTNQTSMYLCASPKGQGGTVTEAFFGQGTRLTVV.

In its sample, this clone was seen a few times. The chain uses TRBV6-1 and TRBJ1-1; 7 bases are shared with TRBD1. Germline assignment: CDR1 MNHNS and CDR2 SASEGT. V lost 3 bases and J lost 6; bases outside the gene matches: 4. This CDR3 has 13 amino acids. In DNA form, the CDR3 reads TGTGCCAGCAGTGAGGTCAGGGGGTCTGAAGCTTTCTTT. Translation gives CASSEVRGSEAFF.

V is TRBV15 and J is TRBJ2-1; D unclear. The ends were cut back, 2 bases at V and 5 bases at J, with 4 bases in the middle. The CDR3 extends over 12 amino acids. Germline assignment: CDR1 LNHNV and CDR2 YYDKDF (reference sequence). The CDR3 region has the DNA TGTGCCACCAGCAGACTGGACAATGAGCAGTTCTTC. Residues: CATSRLDNEQFF. The full variable domain, completed using reference TRBV15 and TRBJ2-1, is DAMVIQNPRYQVTQFGKPVTLSCSQTLNHNVMYWYQQKSSQAPKLLFHYYDKDFNNEADTPDNFQSRRPNTSFCFLDIRSPGLGDTAMYLCATSRLDNEQFFGPGTRLTVL.

The count of this clone is one. The chain employs TRBV13 and TRBJ2-7; 8 bases align to TRBD1. V was clipped by 3 bases and J by 4 bases; unmatched bases: 8. Germline loops: CDR1 PRHDT, CDR2 FYEKMQ (reference sequence). The CDR3 covers 15 residues. The CDR3 is CASSFRPGQEYEQYF. The DNA for the CDR3 is TGTGCCAGCAGCTTCCGTCCGGGACAGGAATACGAGCAGTACTTC.

The chain links TRBV7-2 to TRBJ2-7; TRBD1 agrees at 7 bases. The germline CDR1 and CDR2 sequences are SGHTA and FQGNSA. CDR3 length: 15 amino acids. Germline trimming cut 5 bases from V and 3 bases from J; bases unmatched to any gene: 10. The CDR3 reads CASSPQGQPYYEQYF. CDR3 nucleotides: TGTGCCAGCAGCCCCCAGGGACAGCCTTACTACGAGCAGTACTTC.

As to this clone: Other DNA sequences in the sample encode the same CDR3. This chain links TRBV6-5 with TRBJ2-3, with 7 bases that match TRBD2. Germline lookup yields CDR1 MNHEY and CDR2 SVGAGI. CDR3 length: 13 residues. After removal of 2 bases from V and 5 bases from J, the junction contained 1 base not matched to a gene. CDR3 sequence (DNA): TGTGCCAGCAGTTACGAGCGGGGAGATACGCAGTATTTT. It yields the protein CASSYERGDTQYF.

The gene calls are TRBV5-4 and TRBJ2-7, with a possible D match to TRBD2 (6 bases). V lost 4 bases and J lost 12, with 23 bases in between. In germline, CDR1 is SGHNT, CDR2 YYREEE (reference sequence). The CDR3 has 14 residues. CDR3 nucleotide sequence: TGTGCCAGCAGCCTACCCGGAGGGCCTCAGGAGTGGTACTTC. This gives the protein CASSLPGGPQEWYF.

The chain joins TRBV6-5 to TRBJ1-2; D uncertain. The CDR3 covers 14 residues. The germline V and J ends were trimmed by 7 bases and 7 bases, with 19 bases remaining between them. Germline assignment: CDR1 MNHEY and CDR2 SVGAGI. The CDR3 region is CASNIGRAAGGYTF. The CDR3 DNA is TGTGCCAGCAACATAGGACGGGCTGCTGGTGGCTACACCTTC.

The chain employs TRBV11-3 and TRBJ2-2; a weak D match, TRBD1 (6 bases). The CDR3 sequence is 15 residues long. V lost 3 bases and J 5 bases, leaving 13 bases between the germline ends. Germline values: CDR1 SGHNT, CDR2 YENEEA. In DNA, the CDR3 is TGTGCCAGCAGCTTCTCAACAGGGTCGACCGGGGAGCTGTTTTTT. This encodes CASSFSTGSTGELFF.

The rearrangement links TRBV30 to TRBJ2-7; no clear D gene. The CDR3 consists of 14 residues. The germline gives CDR1 GTSNPN, CDR2 SVGIG (reference sequence). V lost 8 bases and J lost 3, with 20 bases in between. The CDR3 DNA reads TGTGCCCGCTACAAGCTAAGCCCCTACTACGAGCAGTACTTC. Protein sequence: CARYKLSPYYEQYF. The variable domain in full, completed from reference TRBV30 and TRBJ2-7, reads SQTIHQWPATLVQPVGSPLSLECTVEGTSNPNLYWYRQAAGRGLQLLFYSVGIGQISSEVPQNLSASRPQDRQFILSSKKLLLSDSGFYLCARYKLSPYYEQYFGPGTRLTVT.

The chain couples TRBV5-1 to TRBJ1-5; D is possibly TRBD1 (5 bases). V lost 5 bases, J lost 5 bases, and 11 bases lay in between. This CDR3 is built from 13 residues. Germline V gene data show CDR1 as SGHRS and CDR2 as YFSETQ. DNA of the CDR3: TGCGCCAGCAGAAGGGACCCAGATCAGCCCCAGCATTTT. This translates into CASRRDPDQPQHF.

This clone was counted once. For the CDR3, the DNA is TGTGCCAGCAGACAGTTGGCAACTAATGAAAAACTGTTTTTT. Translation: CASRQLATNEKLFF. V and J are TRBV27 and TRBJ1-4; no reliable D call. CDR1 MNHEY and CDR2 SMNVEV come from the germline V gene (reference sequence). The germline V and J ends were trimmed by 6 bases and 0 bases, with 8 bases remaining between them. The CDR3 runs 14 residues.

The chain combines TRBV28 with TRBJ1-1, with D possibly matching TRBD1 (5 bases). The germline CDR1 and CDR2 sequences are MDHEN and SYDVKM. V shed 8 bases and J shed 5 bases, with 18 bases lying between them. The CDR3 spans 14 residues. The DNA of the CDR3 is TGTGCCAGCCGCGGGTGGCAGGGCCTTACTGAAGCTTTCTTT. This sequence encodes CASRGWQGLTEAFF.

J is TRBJ2-7 and V is TRBV6-5; no clear D gene. V was clipped by 2 bases and J by 1 base, with 12 bases between them. CDR3 length: 15 amino acids. Per germline, CDR1 MNHEY and CDR2 SVGAGI. CDR3 protein: CASSYRMQRSYEQYF. In DNA, the CDR3 is TGTGCCAGCAGTTACCGGATGCAGAGGTCCTACGAGCAGTACTTC.

V gene TRBV28 combines with J gene TRBJ2-5; TRBD1 matches at 8 bases. V was clipped by 6 bases and J by 4 bases; unmatched bases: 7. This CDR3 contains 14 residues. Germline assignment: CDR1 MDHEN and CDR2 SYDVKM. Here the CDR3 DNA reads TGTGCCAGCAGGCCAGGGGGCGCGGTAGAGACCCAGTACTTC. Translated: CASRPGGAVETQYF.

The rearrangement uses TRBV11-2 and TRBJ1-2, with TRBD1 as a possible D gene (6 bases). Trimming stripped 6 bases from V and 2 bases from J, with 16 bases between. This CDR3 has 15 residues. The germline gives CDR1 SGHAT, CDR2 FQNNGV. Here the CDR3 reads CASRPTGQRNYGYTF. CDR3 DNA: TGTGCCAGCAGACCTACCGGACAGAGAAACTATGGCTACACCTTC.

This rearrangement joins TRBV27 to TRBJ1-5, with D perhaps TRBD1 (5 bases). Germline CDR1 reads MNHEY; CDR2 reads SMNVEV (reference sequence). CDR3 length: 15 residues. Trimming stripped 0 bases from V and 3 bases from J, with 9 bases between. Written as DNA, the CDR3 is TGTGCCAGCAGTTTATCGGGACGGACCAATCAGCCCCAGCATTTT. It is translated as CASSLSGRTNQPQHF.

The J gene is TRBJ1-4, the V gene TRBV12-5; 7 nucleotides align to TRBD1. CDR3 length: 19 amino acids. Germline CDR1 reads LGHNT; CDR2 reads FRNRAP. With 7 bases clipped from V and 6 bases from J, the junction kept 23 bases outside the gene matches. The CDR3, as DNA: TGTGCTAGTGATGAACCGGGACAGTGGGCTTCGAACCCCCATGAAAAACTGTTTTTT. Its translation: CASDEPGQWASNPHEKLFF.

The genes are TRBV28 and TRBJ1-1; maybe TRBD1 (5 bases). Germline values: CDR1 MDHEN, CDR2 SYDVKM. The V end was cut by 6 bases, the J end by 0 bases, with 11 bases between. The CDR3 contains 14 residues. The CDR3 DNA reads as TGTGCCAGCAGCGGGGCCACCCTGAACACTGAAGCTTTCTTT. It codes for CASSGATLNTEAFF.